This TCR beta chain was profiled in a study of T-cell memory formation after mild COVID-19. Study-level findings and limits: The SARS-CoV-2 specificity of second-wave clones reaching peak at day 37 remained unverified.

As for this clonotype: Antigen unknown.

TCRdb reprocessed the 5' RACE reads via MiXCR and lists one record per CDR3 protein. The table has more than 350,000 distinct CDR3 sequences, around 20% seen once. The clonotype originates from an adult woman who had mild COVID-19 (a few samples of this study predate the infection). Cell type and time point are not known. The sequencing sample was made of PBMCs or a T cell subset sorted from them (not recorded which).

The CDR3 DNA sequence: TGTGCCAGCAGTCCTATCGTACTTCGCACCGCTAAGGGCGTCGAGAACACTGAAGCTTTCTTT. Translated: CASSPIVLRTAKGVENTEAFF. This chain joins TRBV27 and TRBJ1-1; no clear D gene. The CDR3 is 21 amino acids. The ends were cut back, 5 bases at V and 1 base at J, with 32 bases in the middle. Germline CDR1 MNHEY, CDR2 SMNVEV (reference sequence).